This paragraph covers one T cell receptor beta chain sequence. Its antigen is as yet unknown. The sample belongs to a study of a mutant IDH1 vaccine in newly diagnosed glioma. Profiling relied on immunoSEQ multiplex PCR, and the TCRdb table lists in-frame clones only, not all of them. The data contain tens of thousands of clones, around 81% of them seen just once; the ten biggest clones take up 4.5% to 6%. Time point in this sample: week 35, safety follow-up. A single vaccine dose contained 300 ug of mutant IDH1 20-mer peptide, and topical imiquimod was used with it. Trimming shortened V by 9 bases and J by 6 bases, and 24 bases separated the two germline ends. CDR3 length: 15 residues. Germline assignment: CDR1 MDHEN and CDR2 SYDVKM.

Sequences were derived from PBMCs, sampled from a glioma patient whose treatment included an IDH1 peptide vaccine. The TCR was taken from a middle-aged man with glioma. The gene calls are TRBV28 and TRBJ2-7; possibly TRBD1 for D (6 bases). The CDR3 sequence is CASLGARTDLFEQYF. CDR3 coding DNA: TGTGCCAGTTTGGGGGCCCGGACAGATCTCTTCGAGCAGTACTTC.